This record covers a single T cell receptor (beta chain). Its antigen remains unidentified. A multiplex PCR was run with 60 Vbeta primers and 13 Jbeta primers. Libraries were prepared by immunoSEQ multiplex PCR; TCRdb keeps only in-frame clonotypes and omits some of them. The sample contains about 81,000 clones, about 80% of which appear only once. This CDR3 is 12 amino acids long. Germline V lookup: CDR1 SGHAT, CDR2 FQNNGV. The V end was cut by 10 bases, the J end by 3 bases, with 12 bases between. This specimen comes from a study of cytomegalovirus exposure and HLA in healthy donors. Study-level findings and limits: Productive status was seen about 87% or about 30% of the time for most TCR beta V segments in an earlier analysis. Reports indicated that the classifier achieved high specificity and sensitivity in diagnosing cytomegalovirus status.

This rearrangement joins TRBV11-2 to TRBJ2-5, with D tentatively TRBD2 (5 bases). The sequence was obtained from a man aged 50-59 years in good health and CMV-seropositive. The sequencing sample was made of PBMCs. CDR3 amino acids: CATEGFEETQYF. As DNA, the CDR3 is TGTGCCACCGAGGGTTTTGAAGAGACCCAGTACTTC.